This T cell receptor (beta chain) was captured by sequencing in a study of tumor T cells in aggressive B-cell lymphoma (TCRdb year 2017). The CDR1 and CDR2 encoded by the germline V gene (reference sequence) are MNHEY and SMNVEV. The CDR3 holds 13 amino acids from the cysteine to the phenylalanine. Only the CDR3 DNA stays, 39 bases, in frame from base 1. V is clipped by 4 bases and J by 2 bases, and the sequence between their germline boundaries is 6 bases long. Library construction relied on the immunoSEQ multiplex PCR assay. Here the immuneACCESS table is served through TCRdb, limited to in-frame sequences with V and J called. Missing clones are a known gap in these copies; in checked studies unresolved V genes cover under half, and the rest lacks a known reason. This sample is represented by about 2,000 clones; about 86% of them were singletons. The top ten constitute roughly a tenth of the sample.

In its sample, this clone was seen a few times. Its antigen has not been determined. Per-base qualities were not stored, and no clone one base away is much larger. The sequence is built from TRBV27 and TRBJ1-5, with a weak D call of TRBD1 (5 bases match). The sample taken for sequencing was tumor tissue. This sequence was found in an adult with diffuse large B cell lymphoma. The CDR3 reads CASSWGGNQPQHF. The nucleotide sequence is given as TGTGCCAGCAGTTGGGGGGGCAATCAGCCCCAGCATTTT.